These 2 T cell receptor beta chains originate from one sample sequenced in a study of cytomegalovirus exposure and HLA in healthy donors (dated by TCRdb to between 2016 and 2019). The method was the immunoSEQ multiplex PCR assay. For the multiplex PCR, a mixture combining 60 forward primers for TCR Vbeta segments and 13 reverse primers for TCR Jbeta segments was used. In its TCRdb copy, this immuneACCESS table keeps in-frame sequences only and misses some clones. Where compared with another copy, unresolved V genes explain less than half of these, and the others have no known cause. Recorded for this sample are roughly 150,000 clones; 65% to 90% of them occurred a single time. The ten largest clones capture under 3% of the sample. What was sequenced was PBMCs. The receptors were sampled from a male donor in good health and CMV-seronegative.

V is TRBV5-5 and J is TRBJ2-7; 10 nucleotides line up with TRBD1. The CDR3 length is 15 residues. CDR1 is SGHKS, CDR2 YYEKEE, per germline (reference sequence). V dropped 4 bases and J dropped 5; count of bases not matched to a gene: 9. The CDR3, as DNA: TGTGCCAGCAGCCCGTGGGGACAGGGGTCCCACGAGCAGTACTTC. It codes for CASSPWGQGSHEQYF.

The CDR3 reads CASRLDSYTEAFF. DNA of the CDR3: TGTGCCAGCAGGCTGGACAGCTACACTGAAGCTTTCTTT. The chain is built from TRBV6-5 and TRBJ1-1; a weak D match, TRBD1 (6 bases). V shed 6 bases and J shed 3 bases, with 11 bases lying between them. The V gene's germline CDR1 is MNHEY and CDR2 SVGAGI. This CDR3 is 13 amino acids long.